The 15 T cell receptor beta chains reported below all come from one sample, sequenced in a study of T cells after yellow fever vaccination. TCRdb re-derived calls from the 5' RACE reads in MiXCR, one entry per CDR3 protein. Found here are about 300,000 distinct CDR3 sequences, approximately 10% of them singletons; the top ten hold 3% to 3.5%. The sequenced sample was CD4+ T cells sorted from PBMCs, obtained 5 days after the yellow fever booster vaccination. The receptors originated from a man aged 18 to 30 who received the YFV17D yellow fever vaccine.

This clonotype was counted a few times. CDR3 loop: CASSDQFYEQYF. The CDR3 region has the DNA TGTGCCAGCAGTGATCAGTTCTACGAGCAGTACTTC. The chain is built from TRBV25-1 and TRBJ2-7; D is unclear. Trimming cost V 3 bases and J 3 bases, with 6 bases left between them. Germline V CDR1 and CDR2: MGHDK, SYGVNS. CDR3 length: 12 residues.

CDR3 amino acids: CASSLGGPRVTGELFF. The CDR3 DNA reads as TGTGCCAGCAGTCTCGGTGGTCCCAGGGTCACCGGGGAGCTGTTTTTT. This chain joins TRBV6-6 and TRBJ2-2; perhaps TRBD1 as D (5 bases). V lost 5 bases, J lost 4 bases, and 17 bases lay in between. This CDR3 comprises 16 residues. CDR1 is MNHNY, CDR2 SVGAGI, per germline (reference sequence).

The chain combines TRBV19 with TRBJ2-5; D is uncertain. Deletions cut 3 bases from V and 5 bases from J, with 7 bases between. Germline values: CDR1 LNHDA, CDR2 SQIVND (reference sequence). CDR3 length: 12 amino acids. The CDR3 DNA is TGTGCCAGTAGTATCGATGCGGAGACCCAGTACTTC. It specifies CASSIDAETQYF.

The table lists this clonotype with many counts. This rearrangement joins TRBV5-1 to TRBJ2-1, with 12 bases lining up with TRBD2. Germline CDR1 reads SGHRS; CDR2 reads YFSETQ. J was trimmed by 8 bases and V by 4 bases; bases with no gene match: 10. The CDR3 has 16 amino acids. The CDR3 DNA sequence: TGCGCCAGCAGCAGGGGAGCTAGCGGGGGGGCCCATGAGCAGTTCTTC. Its protein product is CASSRGASGGAHEQFF.

The chain couples TRBV6-6 to TRBJ1-2; D unresolved. The germline gives CDR1 MNHNY, CDR2 SVGAGI (reference sequence). Between the trimmed V and J ends, which lost 2 bases and 3 bases, there was a span of 4 bases. The CDR3 is 12 residues long. CDR3 in amino acids: CASSYQDYGYTF. The DNA for the CDR3 is TGTGCCAGCAGTTACCAGGACTATGGCTACACCTTC.

The chain combines TRBV30 with TRBJ2-7; the D is unclear. Trimming took off 3 bases at V and 3 bases at J, with 9 bases between the two ends. This CDR3 spans 12 amino acids. Looked up from germline, CDR1 is GTSNPN and CDR2 is SVGIG (reference sequence). The chain's CDR3 is CAWRPTVYEQYF. The CDR3 DNA reads TGTGCCTGGAGACCTACAGTCTACGAGCAGTACTTC.

There are a few counts of this clonotype. The chain links TRBV7-2 to TRBJ2-7; D may correspond to TRBD1 or TRBD2 (5 bases each). Germline CDR1 SGHTA, CDR2 FQGNSA. V lost 3 bases to trimming and J lost 1 base, with 13 bases between them. The CDR3 loop spans 15 amino acids. The CDR3 region is CASSLDGTGSYEQYF. Written as DNA, the CDR3 is TGTGCCAGCAGCTTGGACGGGACGGGGTCCTACGAGCAGTACTTC. Looking up the rest from reference TRBV7-2 and TRBJ2-7 gives the full variable domain: GAGVSQSPSNKVTEKGKDVELRCDPISGHTALYWYRQSLGQGLEFLIYFQGNSAPDKSGLPSDRFSAERTGGSVSTLTIQRTQQEDSAVYLCASSLDGTGSYEQYFGPGTRLTVT.

This chain links TRBV19 with TRBJ2-1, with D maybe TRBD1 (5 bases). There are 12 residues in the CDR3. Trimming left V 4 bases short and J 15 bases short, with 16 bases between. Germline loops: CDR1 LNHDA, CDR2 SQIVND (reference sequence). The CDR3 sequence is CASSNPLGAPFF. The CDR3, as DNA: TGTGCCAGTAGTAATCCTCTAGGGGCTCCGTTCTTC.

This clonotype was seen many times. This sequence joins TRBV7-2 and TRBJ1-1; 9 bases map to TRBD1. This CDR3 contains 14 residues. Per germline, CDR1 SGHTA and CDR2 FQGNSA. Trimming cost V 6 bases and J 5 bases; bases outside gene matches: 7. The CDR3 nucleotides are TGTGCCAGCAGTCAACAGGGGGCTTCTACTGAAGCTTTCTTT. Translated, it gives CASSQQGASTEAFF.

This clonotype was seen a few times. This chain uses TRBV10-1 with TRBJ2-7; D might be TRBD2 (6 bases). The V gene lost 3 bases and the J gene lost 7 bases, with 10 bases spanning the gap. Germline CDR1 is WNHNN and CDR2 is SYGVQD (reference sequence). The CDR3 sequence is 12 residues long. CDR3 sequence (DNA): TGCGCCAGCAGTGAATTCCGGGGGGAGCAGTACTTC. This encodes CASSEFRGEQYF.

This clonotype was counted a few times. The chain uses TRBV5-1 and TRBJ1-1, with 8 nucleotides matching TRBD1. CDR1 is SGHRS and CDR2 is YFSETQ in the germline V gene. This CDR3 has 15 residues. Unmatched junction bases numbered 10, after V lost 7 bases and J lost 2 bases. CDR3 DNA sequence: TGCGCCAGCGGGGACACCGGGACAGGTAACACTGAAGCTTTCTTT. This sequence encodes CASGDTGTGNTEAFF.

This rearrangement joins TRBV6-5 to TRBJ1-6, with 8 bases identical to TRBD1. This CDR3 comprises 17 residues. V shed 1 base, J shed 10 bases, and the junction held 12 bases outside the gene matches. The germline gives CDR1 MNHEY, CDR2 SVGAGI. The CDR3 nucleotides are TGTGCCAGCAGTTACTGGACAGGGAGCATTCGAGAGTCACCCCTCCACTTT. It codes for CASSYWTGSIRESPLHF.

The chain has TRBV7-8 and TRBJ2-5; 11 nucleotides agree with TRBD2. Germline assignment: CDR1 SGHVS and CDR2 FQNEAQ. Unmatched junction bases numbered 8, after V lost 5 bases and J lost 0 bases. The CDR3 loop spans 17 amino acids. The CDR3: CASSLTSGGPYQETQYF. In DNA, the CDR3 is TGTGCCAGCAGCCTTACTAGCGGGGGACCGTACCAAGAGACCCAGTACTTC.

This clonotype was seen more than once but under ten times. This sequence joins TRBV5-4 and TRBJ1-6; D is unresolved. Germline loops: CDR1 SGHNT, CDR2 YYREEE (reference sequence). Trimming left V 2 bases short and J 5 bases short, with 11 bases between. The CDR3 runs 15 residues. The CDR3 spells CASSLHTDDNSPLHF. The CDR3 DNA sequence: TGTGCCAGCAGCTTACATACGGACGATAATTCACCCCTCCACTTT.

This clonotype came up a few times. The J gene is TRBJ2-3, the V gene TRBV10-3, with D possibly TRBD2 on 5 matching bases. CDR3 length: 17 residues. Looked up from germline, CDR1 is ENHRY and CDR2 is SYGVKD. V dropped 4 bases and J dropped 2 bases, with 19 bases sitting between them. This CDR3 is CAISVSLGTGNTDTQYF. CDR3 nucleotides: TGTGCCATCAGTGTGAGTCTGGGTACGGGAAACACAGATACGCAGTATTTT.